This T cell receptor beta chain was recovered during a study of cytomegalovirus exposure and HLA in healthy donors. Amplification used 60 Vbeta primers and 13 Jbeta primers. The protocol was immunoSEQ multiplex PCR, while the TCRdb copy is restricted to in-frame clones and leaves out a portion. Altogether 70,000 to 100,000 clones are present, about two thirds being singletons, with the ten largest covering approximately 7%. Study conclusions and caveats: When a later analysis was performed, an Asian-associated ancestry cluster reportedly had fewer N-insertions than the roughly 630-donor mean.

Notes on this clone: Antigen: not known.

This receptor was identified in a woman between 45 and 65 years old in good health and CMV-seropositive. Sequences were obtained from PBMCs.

CDR3 residues: CAVGDRVGHEQYF. The CDR3 DNA sequence: TGTGCCGTCGGGGACAGGGTGGGCCACGAGCAGTACTTC. This sequence joins TRBV10-3 and TRBJ2-7, with 9 bases lining up with TRBD1. The V gene end was trimmed by 11 bases and the J gene end by 5 bases; junction bases not matched to a gene: 10. The CDR3 consists of 13 residues. The germline gives CDR1 ENHRY, CDR2 SYGVKD.